The next 23 T cell receptor beta chains were all read from a single sample in a study of cytomegalovirus exposure and HLA in healthy donors. Assay used: immunoSEQ multiplex PCR; TCRdb lists only in-frame clones, some missing. The sample gives approximately 160,000 clones, about 88% of which show up once; 2% to 2.5% is in the top ten. The sample taken for sequencing was PBMCs. These receptors originate from a woman between 18 and 29 years old in good health and CMV-seronegative.

The gene calls are TRBV2 and TRBJ1-1; the D is unclear. With 5 bases removed from V and 5 bases from J, the gap between germline ends came to 15 bases. Per the germline V gene, CDR1 is SNHLY and CDR2 is FYNNEI. The CDR3 extends over 14 amino acids. Written as DNA, the CDR3 is TGTGCCAGCAGTCAAACTACGGTTGGGACTGAAGCTTTCTTT. This sequence encodes CASSQTTVGTEAFF.

Concerning this clone: Compared with germline, one end of the junction differs, possibly owing to a read error. V and J are TRBV10-3 and TRBJ2-3; a possible D gene is TRBD2 (5 bases). CDR1 and CDR2 from the germline V gene are ENHRY and SYGVKD. This CDR3 contains 16 residues. The CDR3 DNA reads as TGTGCCATCACTGAGACTACCGCCGGTACGGCAGATACGCAGTATTTT. Translation gives CAITETTAGTADTQYF.

This clone was seen more than once but under ten times. The J gene is TRBJ1-1, the V gene TRBV10-3; 8 bases fit TRBD1. The CDR3 spans 14 residues. Losses at the gene ends were 4 bases for V and 1 base for J; bases not matched to a gene: 2. From germline, CDR1 is ENHRY and CDR2 SYGVKD. In DNA, the CDR3 is TGTGCCATCAGTGTACAGGGGGAGAACACTGAAGCTTTCTTT. Translation gives CAISVQGENTEAFF.

The CDR3 protein is CASSQVSSGGPGYF. In nucleotides, the CDR3 is TGTGCCAGCAGCCAAGTCTCTAGCGGGGGGCCGGGGTATTTT. The chain joins TRBV14 to TRBJ2-3; TRBD2 aligns across 11 bases. CDR1 SGHDN and CDR2 FVKESK come from the germline V gene. The CDR3 length is 14 residues. J lost 14 bases, V lost 1 base, and 8 bases had no gene match. Full variable domain (outside the CDR3, taken from reference TRBV14 and TRBJ2-3): EAGVTQFPSHSVIEKGQTVTLRCDPISGHDNLYWYRRVMGKEIKFLLHFVKESKQDESGMPNNRFLAERTGGTYSTLKVQPAELEDSGVYFCASSQVSSGGPGYFGPGTRLTVL.

The CDR3 loop reads CASSDGGGEAFF. CDR3 DNA: TGTGCCAGCAGTGACGGCGGGGGAGAAGCTTTCTTT. V usage is TRBV6-4 and J usage is TRBJ1-1; TRBD1 might be the D (5 bases). This CDR3 is built from 12 residues. Germline CDR1 MRHNA, CDR2 SNTAGT. V lost 2 bases to trimming and J lost 8 bases, with 9 bases between them.

The chain is built from TRBV27 and TRBJ1-2; 7 bases are a match to TRBD1. CDR3 length: 13 residues. The V gene's germline CDR1 is MNHEY and CDR2 SMNVEV (reference sequence). V dropped 2 bases and J dropped 4; count of bases not matched to a gene: 1. As DNA, the CDR3 is TGTGCCAGCAGTTTAAGGGGGCGCTATGGCTACACCTTC. It is translated as CASSLRGRYGYTF.

This rearrangement joins TRBV27 to TRBJ1-2, with D tentatively TRBD1 (6 bases). V shed 3 bases and J shed 2 bases, with 7 bases lying between them. Germline V gene data show CDR1 as MNHEY and CDR2 as SMNVEV (reference sequence). This CDR3 spans 13 amino acids. CDR3 coding DNA: TGTGCCAGCAGTTTTACAGGGAACTATGGCTACACCTTC. As protein: CASSFTGNYGYTF.

The chain uses TRBV2 and TRBJ2-7; 8 nucleotides agree with TRBD2. The CDR3 is 15 residues long. Germline CDR1 is SNHLY and CDR2 is FYNNEI. The V gene end was trimmed by 6 bases and the J gene end by 0 bases; junction bases not matched to a gene: 7. This CDR3 reads CASSPSLAASYEQYF. In DNA, the CDR3 is TGTGCCAGCAGCCCTTCACTAGCGGCCTCCTACGAGCAGTACTTC.

This rearrangement joins TRBV11-3 to TRBJ2-2; D is unresolved. Germline V CDR1 and CDR2: SGHNT, YENEEA. CDR3 length: 12 amino acids. The V end lost 5 bases, the J end lost 3 bases, and 4 bases lay between the germline ends. The CDR3 bases are TGTGCCAGCAGCCTTTACACCGGGGAGCTGTTTTTT. Translation: CASSLYTGELFF.

This chain joins TRBV9 and TRBJ1-2; D uncertain. The CDR3 is 14 amino acids. V dropped 4 bases and J dropped 6 bases, with 16 bases sitting between them. The V gene's germline CDR1 is SGDLS and CDR2 YYNGEE. In nucleotides, the CDR3 is TGTGCCAGCAGCCCCGCGGAGGGTACCAATGGCTACACCTTC. This sequence encodes CASSPAEGTNGYTF.

V gene TRBV27 combines with J gene TRBJ2-3, with TRBD1 matching 7 bases. In germline, CDR1 is MNHEY, CDR2 SMNVEV (reference sequence). The CDR3 runs 15 residues. V was pared by 3 bases and J by 5 bases, with 8 bases of the junction left unmatched. This CDR3 reads CASSLTGLMVDTQYF. The CDR3 DNA reads TGTGCCAGCAGTTTGACAGGGTTAATGGTAGATACGCAGTATTTT.

This clone was detected a few times. The V gene is TRBV2, the J gene TRBJ1-2, with 7 bases lining up with TRBD1. This CDR3 is 14 amino acids long. Looked up from germline, CDR1 is SNHLY and CDR2 is FYNNEI. The ends lost 5 bases at V and 5 bases at J; junction bases unmatched: 8. The CDR3 DNA follows: TGTGCCAGCAGTCCGACAGGGTCGCGGTATGGCTACACCTTC. This translates into CASSPTGSRYGYTF. The whole variable domain, filled in from reference TRBV2 and TRBJ1-2, reads EPEVTQTPSHQVTQMGQEVILRCVPISNHLYFYWYRQILGQKVEFLVSFYNNEISEKSEIFDDQFSVERPDGSNFTLKIRSTKLEDSAMYFCASSPTGSRYGYTFGSGTRLTVV.

V and J are TRBV6-5 and TRBJ1-3; D not resolved. Germline V gene data show CDR1 as MNHEY and CDR2 as SVGAGI. The CDR3 is made up of 14 amino acids. V lost 7 bases and J lost 2, with 12 bases in between. For the CDR3, the DNA is TGTGCCAGCACCCAGCCCGGGACTGGAAACACCATATATTTT. The encoded protein is CASTQPGTGNTIYF.

This clone was detected only a few times. J is TRBJ2-7 and V is TRBV18; tentative D call: TRBD2 (5 bases). V lost 6 bases, J lost 0 bases, and 12 bases lay in between. Germline CDR1 reads KGHSH; CDR2 reads LQKENI. This CDR3 contains 14 residues. As DNA, the CDR3 is TGTGCCAGCTCCCTTCAGGCGGGCTCCTACGAGCAGTACTTC. Encoded protein: CASSLQAGSYEQYF.

The rearrangement uses TRBV9 and TRBJ2-3; possible D gene TRBD2, 5 bases. The CDR3 has 12 amino acids. The V gene's germline CDR1 is SGDLS and CDR2 YYNGEE. Trimming cost V 0 bases and J 6 bases, with 5 bases left between them. The CDR3 DNA is TGTGCCAGCAGCGTAGGCGGGGATACGCAGTATTTT. Translating it yields CASSVGGDTQYF.

The genes are TRBV5-4 and TRBJ1-1, with 9 bases matching TRBD1. The germline V gene has CDR1 SGHNT and CDR2 YYREEE (reference sequence). The CDR3 runs 13 residues. J lost 4 bases, V lost 3 bases, and 1 base had no gene match. CDR3 bases: TGTGCCAGCAGCTCGGACAGGGGCACTGAAGCTTTCTTT. This translates into CASSSDRGTEAFF.

Here the CDR3 reads CASSEGGGWNTEAFF. The CDR3 DNA follows: TGCGCCAGCAGCGAAGGTGGCGGGTGGAACACTGAAGCTTTCTTT. The V call is TRBV4-3, the J call TRBJ1-1; D gene unclear. CDR1 LGHNA and CDR2 YSLEER come from the germline V gene. This CDR3 is 15 amino acids long. V lost 5 bases and J lost 1, with 14 bases in between.

The chain uses TRBV6-6 and TRBJ2-1; TRBD2 is a possible D gene (6 bases). The V end lost 5 bases, the J end lost 10 bases, and 15 bases lay between the germline ends. The V gene's germline CDR1 is MNHNY and CDR2 SVGAGI (reference sequence). The CDR3 extends over 13 amino acids. The CDR3 nucleotides are TGTGCCAGCAGTACTAGCCCTCGGGAGGAGCAGTTCTTC. It yields the protein CASSTSPREEQFF.

This sequence joins TRBV2 and TRBJ1-5; 8 nucleotides align to TRBD1. The CDR3 is made up of 13 amino acids. Germline V lookup: CDR1 SNHLY, CDR2 FYNNEI. Germline trimming cut 2 bases from V and 7 bases from J; bases unmatched to any gene: 1. DNA of the CDR3: TGTGCCAGCAGTGAAACAGGGGGGCAGCCCCAGCATTTT. It yields the protein CASSETGGQPQHF. Together with reference TRBV2 and TRBJ1-5, the CDR3 gives the full variable domain: EPEVTQTPSHQVTQMGQEVILRCVPISNHLYFYWYRQILGQKVEFLVSFYNNEISEKSEIFDDQFSVERPDGSNFTLKIRSTKLEDSAMYFCASSETGGQPQHFGDGTRLSIL.

The chain carries TRBV4-2 and TRBJ2-2; 9 bases match TRBD2. Germline V CDR1 and CDR2: LGHNA, YNFKEQ. V was pared by 1 base and J by 3 bases, with 0 bases of the junction left unmatched. The CDR3 is 15 amino acids. The CDR3 DNA is TGTGCCAGCAGCCAAGGGACTAGCGACACCGGGGAGCTGTTTTTT. It specifies CASSQGTSDTGELFF.

DNA for the CDR3: TGCGCCAGCAGTACCGGGACAGCTGATGGGTACGAGCAGTACTTC. This encodes CASSTGTADGYEQYF. J is TRBJ2-7 and V is TRBV5-1; 7 nucleotides align to TRBD1. Germline values: CDR1 SGHRS, CDR2 YFSETQ. This CDR3 has 15 residues. Trimming cost V 5 bases and J 4 bases; bases outside gene matches: 12. The entire variable domain, with the rest obtained from reference TRBV5-1 and TRBJ2-7, is as follows: KAGVTQTPRYLIKTRGQQVTLSCSPISGHRSVSWYQQTPGQGLQFLFEYFSETQRNKGNFPGRFSGRQFSNSRSEMNVSTLELGDSALYLCASSTGTADGYEQYFGPGTRLTVT.

The V call is TRBV18, the J call TRBJ1-3; D unresolved. Germline loops: CDR1 KGHSH, CDR2 LQKENI. Trimming took 3 bases from V and 0 from J, leaving 12 bases between them. CDR3 length: 16 residues. The CDR3 spells CASSPGVRRSGNTIYF. In DNA form, the CDR3 reads TGTGCCAGCTCACCCGGGGTGCGGCGCTCTGGAAACACCATATATTTT.

The J gene is TRBJ2-1, the V gene TRBV27; D might be TRBD2 (5 bases). The CDR3 loop spans 15 amino acids. Germline V gene lookup returns CDR1 MNHEY and CDR2 SMNVEV (reference sequence). The germline V and J ends were trimmed by 7 bases and 5 bases, with 18 bases remaining between them. DNA of the CDR3: TGTGCCAGCACCCACATGGTGGAGGATCACAATGAGCAGTTCTTC. Translated: CASTHMVEDHNEQFF.